This TCR beta chain emerged from a study of cytomegalovirus exposure and HLA in healthy donors. At the level of the study: The roughly 120 validation repertoires, a later analysis reported, used the same platform as the roughly 660 repertoires from the first cohort. Study findings and constraints: For cytomegalovirus status, the classifier reportedly gave diagnoses with high specificity and sensitivity.

Clones were sequenced by immunoSEQ multiplex PCR, and TCRdb holds only the in-frame ones, with some missing. The sample carries roughly 330,000 clones, about 90% recorded once. With respect to this clone: The antigen is not known.

The donors formed part of the roughly 110-subject validation cohort, distinct from the roughly 660-subject first cohort. Specimen: PBMCs. The source of this sequence is a woman aged 30 to 39 in good health and CMV-seropositive.

The CDR3 sequence: CASSRIGGGRTEAFF. In nucleotides, the CDR3 is TGCGCCAGCAGTAGGATAGGGGGAGGGAGAACTGAAGCTTTCTTT. The chain combines TRBV5-1 with TRBJ1-1, with D possibly TRBD1 on 6 matching bases. V gave up 5 bases and J gave up 5 bases, with 19 bases separating them. The CDR3 extends over 15 amino acids. CDR1 is SGHRS and CDR2 is YFSETQ in the germline V gene.